These 16 T cell receptor beta chains share one sample of origin, sequenced in a study of spatial heterogeneity in lung cancer. Broader study findings: Tumoral mutation counts were tracked by counts of expanded intratumoral alpha and beta TCRs.

MiXCR was run by TCRdb on the 5' RACE reads, yielding one entry per CDR3 protein. Of about 7,000 distinct CDR3 sequences listed, 13% are singletons. No antigen is known for these receptors. Time point here: sample taken at primary tumor resection. The sequenced sample was lung tumor tissue, obtained at surgery. Source of these receptors: a male donor with early-stage non-small cell lung cancer.

Many counts were recorded for this clonotype. This beta chain turned up in a library designed for alpha chains; as an off-target read, its abundance says little. This chain links TRBV3-1 with TRBJ1-1; tentatively, D is TRBD1 (5 bases). Trimming cost V 1 base and J 4 bases, with 13 bases left between them. The CDR3 is made up of 15 amino acids. Germline CDR1 LGHDT, CDR2 YNNKEL (reference sequence). DNA for the CDR3: TGTGCCAGCAGCCAAGCGAGGGTCGGGGGCACTGAAGCTTTCTTT. Its protein product is CASSQARVGGTEAFF.

In its sample, this clonotype ranks as medium-sized. As an off-target read in a library built for alpha chains, this beta chain has a frequency of little significance. The chain is built from TRBV20-1 and TRBJ2-7, with D unclear. V was trimmed by 3 bases and J by 1 base, leaving 10 bases between them. The CDR3 is made up of 13 amino acids. Germline V gene sequence: CDR1 DFQATT, CDR2 SNEGSKA (reference sequence). The CDR3 DNA reads as TGCAGTGCTAGGATCCGGAATTCCTACGAGCAGTACTTC. This gives the protein CSARIRNSYEQYF.

Turning to this clonotype: This beta chain appears as a stray read in a library generated for alpha chains; its size is not informative. V gene TRBV18 combines with J gene TRBJ2-2; a weak D match, TRBD1 (6 bases). Germline V gene sequence: CDR1 KGHSH, CDR2 LQKENI. The V end was cut by 1 base, the J end by 1 base, with 7 bases between. The CDR3 extends over 15 amino acids. The CDR3 coding sequence is TGTGCCAGCTCACCACAGACAGGGAACACCGGGGAGCTGTTTTTT. The encoded protein is CASSPQTGNTGELFF.

This clonotype is labeled medium-sized (0.01 to 0.1%). Since the library was made to target alpha chains, this beta chain is a stray read and its abundance is not meaningful. This chain joins TRBV6-2 or TRBV6-3 and TRBJ2-4; D could derive from TRBD1 or TRBD2 (5 bases each). The V and J ends lost 0 bases and 9 bases respectively, with 9 bases between them. The CDR3 has 13 residues. From germline, CDR1 is MNHEY and CDR2 SVGEGT. CDR3 nucleotide sequence: TGTGCCAGCAGTTACTCCGGGGACCGCATTCAGTACTTC. Its protein product is CASSYSGDRIQYF.

In its sample, this clonotype ranks as medium-sized. Within a library made for alpha chains, this beta chain is off target, and its count is uninformative. V gene TRBV12-3 or TRBV12-4 combines with J gene TRBJ1-2; D unclear. Trimming shortened V by 7 bases and J by 4 bases, and 19 bases separated the two germline ends. The CDR3 has 15 residues. This chain's CDR3 is CASTAGHGSGYGYTF. CDR3 sequence (DNA): TGTGCCAGCACCGCTGGGCACGGTTCGGGCTATGGCTACACCTTC.

This clonotype was seen many times. This beta chain was picked up by a library intended for alpha chains and is off target, so its count carries little meaning. The J gene is TRBJ1-6, the V gene TRBV6-1; no firm D call. The CDR3 covers 13 residues. V lost 2 bases and J 8 bases, leaving 7 bases between the germline ends. Germline V gene lookup returns CDR1 MNHNS and CDR2 SASEGT. Written as DNA, the CDR3 is TGTGCCAGCAGTGAAAACATGGATTCACCCCTCCACTTT. Translation: CASSENMDSPLHF.

This clonotype is medium-sized by share. This beta chain came through as a stray read in a library set up for alpha chains, and its size says little. V and J are TRBV11-2 and TRBJ1-5; D possibly corresponds to TRBD1 (6 bases). The V gene's germline CDR1 is SGHAT and CDR2 FQNNGV. The CDR3 consists of 13 residues. V was shortened by 5 bases and J by 7 bases, with 12 bases between the two germline ends. The CDR3 nucleotides are TGTGCCAGCAGCCTACAGGGTGGACAGCCCCAGCATTTT. As protein: CASSLQGGQPQHF.

This clonotype was counted at least ten times. Because this beta chain is a stray read in a library intended to capture alpha chains, its abundance should not be given much weight. The J gene is TRBJ2-2, the V gene TRBV10-3; the D call may be TRBD1 or TRBD2 (6 bases each). There are 14 residues in the CDR3. V lost 2 bases and J lost 7, with 11 bases in between. Germline CDR1 reads ENHRY; CDR2 reads SYGVKD. DNA of the CDR3: TGTGCCATCAGTGAGATTGAGGGGGGCGGGGAGCTGTTTTTT. Translating gives CAISEIEGGGELFF.

In this sample, this clonotype turned up many times. This beta chain appears as a stray read in a library generated for alpha chains; its size is not informative. The J gene is TRBJ2-2, the V gene TRBV7-6, with a possible D match to TRBD1 (6 bases). V was pared by 1 base and J by 4 bases, with 16 bases between. The germline V gene encodes CDR1 SGHVS and CDR2 FNYEAQ. The CDR3 totals 17 residues. The DNA for the CDR3 is TGTGCCAGCAGCTTAGGACAGGTCACCCTGGGCACCGGGGAGCTGTTTTTT. It codes for CASSLGQVTLGTGELFF. The whole variable domain, filled in from reference TRBV7-6 and TRBJ2-2, reads GAGVSQSPRYKVTKRGQDVALRCDPISGHVSLYWYRQALGQGPEFLTYFNYEAQQDKSGLPNDRFSAERPEGSISTLTIQRTEQRDSAMYRCASSLGQVTLGTGELFFGEGSRLTVL.

This clonotype was found many times. This beta chain is an off-target read within a library intended for alpha chains, so its frequency means little. The rearrangement links TRBV2 to TRBJ2-7, with unresolved D. This CDR3 has 13 amino acids. Trimming took off 4 bases at V and 6 bases at J, with 13 bases between the two ends. Germline lookup yields CDR1 SNHLY and CDR2 FYNNEI. The DNA of the CDR3 is TGTGCCAGCAGTGTAGGGAACCCCCCCGAGCAGTACTTC. It encodes CASSVGNPPEQYF.

This clonotype was found many times. This beta chain lies outside the target of a library built for alpha chains; its clone size means little. CDR3 nucleotides: TGTGCCAGCAGGAGGGACAGGGTGAATGAAAAACTGTTTTTT. This codes for CASRRDRVNEKLFF. The genes are TRBV11-2 and TRBJ1-4; TRBD1 matches 9 bases. The CDR3 loop spans 14 amino acids. J gave up 5 bases and V 6 bases, and 4 bases lay outside the gene matches. Germline loops: CDR1 SGHAT, CDR2 FQNNGV.

This clonotype was observed many times. Since it is a stray read in a library aimed at alpha chains, this beta chain has a size that is not meaningful. V and J are TRBV5-1 and TRBJ1-1, with D unresolved. V was trimmed by 0 bases and J by 3 bases, leaving 9 bases between them. The CDR3 is 14 residues long. Germline V CDR1 and CDR2: SGHRS, YFSETQ. CDR3 amino acids: CASSLVGSYTEAFF. CDR3 DNA: TGCGCCAGCAGCTTGGTCGGGAGTTACACTGAAGCTTTCTTT.

This clonotype has at least ten counts. Being off target in a library aimed at alpha chains, this beta chain has a size of little meaning. The chain uses TRBV5-1 and TRBJ2-7; D possibly corresponds to TRBD1 (5 bases). V was cut by 7 bases and J by 7 bases, with 18 bases left in between. The CDR3 contains 13 residues. Germline V gene lookup returns CDR1 SGHRS and CDR2 YFSETQ. This CDR3 is CASGDSPYDEQYF. CDR3 nucleotide sequence: TGCGCCAGCGGCGACAGCCCCTACGATGAGCAGTACTTC.

In its sample, this clonotype was seen many times. As an off-target read in a library built for alpha chains, this beta chain has a frequency of little significance. This sequence joins TRBV7-9 and TRBJ1-1; D not certain. Between the trimmed V and J ends, which lost 5 bases and 7 bases, there was a span of 11 bases. The CDR3 length is 12 residues. Germline values: CDR1 SEHNR, CDR2 FQNEAQ (reference sequence). The CDR3 here is CASSIGPVEAFF. DNA for the CDR3: TGTGCCAGCAGCATCGGGCCGGTTGAAGCTTTCTTT.

By frequency in the sample, this clonotype is medium-sized. This beta chain is an off-target read within a library intended for alpha chains, so its frequency means little. The V gene is TRBV7-2, the J gene TRBJ2-5; 11 nucleotides agree with TRBD2. Germline-derived CDR1 and CDR2 are SGHTA and FQGNSA. The CDR3 sequence is 14 residues long. J was trimmed by 7 bases and V by 5 bases; bases with no gene match: 6. The CDR3 DNA follows: TGTGCCAGCAGCAAAGAGGGACTAGCGGCGACCCAGTACTTC. It specifies CASSKEGLAATQYF.

This clonotype was detected ten times or more. Germline and junction disagree at one end, which may indicate a read error. With the library built for alpha chains, this beta chain is off target and its frequency is not meaningful. The gene calls are TRBV27 and TRBJ2-7, with 7 positions matching TRBD1. CDR1 is MNHEY and CDR2 is SMNVEV in the germline V gene (reference sequence). The CDR3 loop spans 14 amino acids. The DNA for the CDR3 is TGTGCCAGCAGTTCCCGGACAGGCGCCTACAAGCAGTACTTC. Protein product: CASSSRTGAYKQYF.